A selection of T cell receptor beta chains follows, all from one sample in a study of T cell changes during pregnancy in multiple sclerosis. Some clones are missing from TCRdb's copy, which holds only in-frame ones; the method was immunoSEQ multiplex PCR. Of 43,000 or so clones in the sample, roughly 93% were seen once. The specimen sequenced was PBMCs (not recorded whether the cells were cultured). The receptors were gathered from a female donor with multiple sclerosis, enrolled in a pregnancy study. Each CDR3 is given with its conserved first and last residue. The D gene is left open where the match is weak. Rows may omit the clone size; those that give it use once, few, many or a size class.

clone_size	d_call	v_call	j_call	cdr3_nt	cdr3_aa
NA	TRBD1	TRBV12-5	TRBJ2-5	TGTGCTAGTGGTTCGGGACAGTCGGAGACCCAGTACTTC	CASGSGQSETQYF
NA	TRBD2	TRBV7-2	TRBJ2-2	TGTGCCAGCAGCGCCGGGACTAGCGGGCCAAGTACCGGGGAGCTGTTTTTT	CASSAGTSGPSTGELFF
NA	TRBD1	TRBV5-1	TRBJ2-7	TGCGCCAGCAGCGACACCGGGACAGCCTCCTCCTACGAGCAGTACTTC	CASSDTGTASSYEQYF
NA	TRBD2	TRBV5-1	TRBJ2-1	TGCGCCAGCAGAACTGAAGGGTTAGCGGGAAGAAATGAGCAGTTCTTC	CASRTEGLAGRNEQFF
NA	TRBD2	TRBV2	TRBJ2-5	TGTGCCAGCAGTGAGCAGGCAGCGGGAGGTGTAGAGACCCAGTACTTC	CASSEQAAGGVETQYF
NA	NA	TRBV18	TRBJ1-1	TGTGCCAGCTCACCACCGCCAGCGAACACTGAAGCTTTCTTT	CASSPPPANTEAFF
NA	TRBD2	TRBV4-1	TRBJ2-1	TGCGCCAGCAGCCGCGGACTAGCGGGAGAATACAATGAGCAGTTCTTC	CASSRGLAGEYNEQFF
NA	TRBD2	TRBV6-5	TRBJ2-3	TGTGCCAGCAGTTTACGGGAGGCTAGGACAGATACGCAGTATTTT	CASSLREARTDTQYF
NA	NA	TRBV20-1	TRBJ2-5	TGCAGTGCTAGAGAGGGGGAGACCCAGTACTTC	CSAREGETQYF
few	TRBD1	TRBV2	TRBJ1-5	TGTGCCAGCAGTAAGGGACAGGGGGCCGGTCAGCCCCAGCATTTT	CASSKGQGAGQPQHF
NA	NA	TRBV4-1	TRBJ1-5	TGCGCCAGCAGCCAGATCGGGACGGTAGATGATCAGCCCCAGCATTTT	CASSQIGTVDDQPQHF
NA	TRBD1	TRBV6-5	TRBJ2-7	TGTGCCAGCAAAGCACCGGGACAGGCGTCCTACGAGCAGTACTTC	CASKAPGQASYEQYF
NA	TRBD1	TRBV4-1	TRBJ1-2	TGCGCCAGCAGCTTGGACCGGGACAGGGGGTTTTATGGCTACACCTTC	CASSLDRDRGFYGYTF
once	NA	TRBV19	TRBJ1-4	TGTGCCAGTAGTACGAGAACCGGGTCCCCTTATGAAAAACTGTTTTTT	CASSTRTGSPYEKLFF
NA	NA	TRBV2	TRBJ1-5	TGTGCCAGCAACGGGCGAAGCAATCAGCCCCAGCATTTT	CASNGRSNQPQHF
NA	TRBD1	TRBV13	TRBJ2-1	TGTGCCAGCAGCTTAGGGTTGGCGCAGGGGGCAATTGAGCAGTTCTTC	CASSLGLAQGAIEQFF
once	NA	TRBV30	TRBJ1-3	TGTGCCTGGAGTGCGGCAGGCCGGGGTACCAAAAACACCATATATTTT	CAWSAAGRGTKNTIYF
NA	TRBD2	TRBV25-1	TRBJ2-7	TGTGCCAGCAGTATAGCGGGAGAGGGCTACGAGCAGTACTTC	CASSIAGEGYEQYF
NA	NA	TRBV28	TRBJ1-5	TGTGCCAGCAGTTTGGCGGGGGGCGGCAATCAGCCCCAGCATTTT	CASSLAGGGNQPQHF
NA	TRBD1	TRBV5-1	TRBJ1-1	TGCGCCAGCAGCTTGAAGGGACAGATCACTGAAGCTTTCTTT	CASSLKGQITEAFF
NA	TRBD2	TRBV5-1	TRBJ2-5	TGCGCCAGCAGCGCCACCCTAGCGGGTGGAGAGACCCAGTACTTC	CASSATLAGGETQYF
NA	TRBD1	TRBV7-3	TRBJ2-1	TGTGCCAGCAGCCCCCACCCATCCGGGACAGTCTACAATGAGCAGTTCTTC	CASSPHPSGTVYNEQFF
NA	NA	TRBV30	TRBJ1-2	TGTGCCTGGAGTGTACAAGGACCCGTGGGCTACACCTTC	CAWSVQGPVGYTF
NA	TRBD2	TRBV5-1	TRBJ2-5	TGCGCCAGCAGCATAGGACTAGCGGGAGTAGAGACCCAGTACTTC	CASSIGLAGVETQYF
NA	NA	TRBV18	TRBJ2-1	TGTGCCAGCTCACTTATGACTAATTCGGGCCATGAGCAGTTCTTC	CASSLMTNSGHEQFF
NA	NA	TRBV7-2	TRBJ1-5	TGTGCCAGCAGCTCGAGGGGGGCAGACCAGCCCCAGCATTTT	CASSSRGADQPQHF
NA	NA	TRBV27	TRBJ1-5	TGTGCCAGCAAACTTACAGGGAGTTATCAGCCCCAGCATTTT	CASKLTGSYQPQHF
NA	TRBD2	TRBV27	TRBJ2-1	TGTGCCACCGGGACTAGCGGGGGGATGGTGAATGAGCAGTTCTTC	CATGTSGGMVNEQFF
NA	NA	TRBV10-3	TRBJ1-1	TGTGCCATCGGCGGGAGGGACGAAGCTTTCTTT	CAIGGRDEAFF
NA	TRBD1	TRBV15	TRBJ2-7	TGTGCCACCAGCAGAGATACACAGGGGCGCGAGCAGTACTTC	CATSRDTQGREQYF
NA	TRBD2	TRBV7-3	TRBJ2-1	TGTGCCAGCACGTCTAGCGGGAGTAATGAGCAGTTCTTC	CASTSSGSNEQFF
NA	TRBD1	TRBV6-1	TRBJ1-3	TGTGCCAGCAGTGAAGTACAGGGGGAAGGAAACACCATATATTTT	CASSEVQGEGNTIYF
NA	TRBD1	TRBV5-4	TRBJ2-7	TGTGCCAGCAGCGAGGGGACAGGGGGAAACTACGAGCAGTACTTC	CASSEGTGGNYEQYF
NA	TRBD1	TRBV6-6	TRBJ1-1	TGTGCCGAAGACCGGGACAGGGGCCAAAAATGG	CAEDRDRGQKW
NA	NA	TRBV28	TRBJ2-7	TGTGCCGGGGGGAGGGGGCGCGGGCAGTACTTC	CAGGRGRGQYF
NA	TRBD1	TRBV11-2	TRBJ2-3	TGTGCCAGCAGCGTAGGACCACGACAGGGTAAAGATACGCAGTATTTT	CASSVGPRQGKDTQYF
NA	NA	TRBV7-7	TRBJ2-1	TGTGCCAGCAGCGGAGGGACAGAGGGCGGTGAGCAGTTCTTC	CASSGGTEGGEQFF
NA	TRBD2	TRBV6-6	TRBJ2-1	TGTGCCAGCAGTTACGGCGGGAGTGGTAATGAGCAGTTCTTC	CASSYGGSGNEQFF
NA	NA	TRBV5-1	TRBJ2-5	TGCGCCAGCAGCTTGACAGGGATCGAAGAGACCCAGTACTTC	CASSLTGIEETQYF
NA	NA	TRBV28	TRBJ2-7	TGTGCCAGCAGTTTTGAGGAGTCCGAGCAGTACTTC	CASSFEESEQYF
NA	TRBD2	TRBV30	TRBJ2-7	TGTGCCTGGACCCCGGGACTAGCGGCCGGGGAGCAGTACTTC	CAWTPGLAAGEQYF
NA	NA	TRBV30	TRBJ1-2	TGTGCCTGGAGGCTACGGTTACGCTATGGCTACACCTTC	CAWRLRLRYGYTF
NA	NA	TRBV27	TRBJ1-1	TGTGCCAGCAGCAGTCGGGTTCCGAACACTGAAGCTTTCTTT	CASSSRVPNTEAFF
NA	NA	TRBV27	TRBJ1-4	TGTGCCAGCAGTTTATCATGGCAGATTAATGAAAAACTGTTTTTT	CASSLSWQINEKLFF
NA	TRBD1	TRBV19	TRBJ1-5	TGTGCCAGTAGTGTCCGGGACAGGGCAAAGCCCCAGCATTTT	CASSVRDRAKPQHF
NA	TRBD2	TRBV28	TRBJ2-3	TGTGCCAGCAGGGAACTAGCGGGAGGTACAGATACGCAGTATTTT	CASRELAGGTDTQYF
NA	NA	TRBV5-5	TRBJ2-7	TGTGCCAGCAGCACCGGGACGTGGCTAAACTACGAGCAGTACTTC	CASSTGTWLNYEQYF
NA	TRBD1	TRBV18	TRBJ1-5	TGTGCCAGCTCACCGGGACAGGGGTTGAGCAATCAGCCCCAGCATTTT	CASSPGQGLSNQPQHF
NA	NA	TRBV6-1	TRBJ2-3	TGTGCCAGCAGTGAATTTCTAGGTGTTGGCACAGATACGCAGTATTTT	CASSEFLGVGTDTQYF
NA	NA	TRBV4-3	TRBJ2-1	TGCGCCAGCAGCCGAGGCCGCCGGGTGGGCAATGAGCAGTTCTTC	CASSRGRRVGNEQFF
NA	TRBD1	TRBV5-6	TRBJ1-2	TGTGCCAGCAGCTTGGACAGGGGGCGTAGGGAATATGGCTACACCTTC	CASSLDRGRREYGYTF
NA	NA	TRBV11-2	TRBJ2-3	TGTGCCAGCAGCTTGGCAACTATCTCAGATACGCAGTATTTT	CASSLATISDTQYF
NA	NA	TRBV7-2	TRBJ1-2	TGTGCCAGCAGCTTAGTATTGAAGGCGGGCTATGGCTACACCTTC	CASSLVLKAGYGYTF